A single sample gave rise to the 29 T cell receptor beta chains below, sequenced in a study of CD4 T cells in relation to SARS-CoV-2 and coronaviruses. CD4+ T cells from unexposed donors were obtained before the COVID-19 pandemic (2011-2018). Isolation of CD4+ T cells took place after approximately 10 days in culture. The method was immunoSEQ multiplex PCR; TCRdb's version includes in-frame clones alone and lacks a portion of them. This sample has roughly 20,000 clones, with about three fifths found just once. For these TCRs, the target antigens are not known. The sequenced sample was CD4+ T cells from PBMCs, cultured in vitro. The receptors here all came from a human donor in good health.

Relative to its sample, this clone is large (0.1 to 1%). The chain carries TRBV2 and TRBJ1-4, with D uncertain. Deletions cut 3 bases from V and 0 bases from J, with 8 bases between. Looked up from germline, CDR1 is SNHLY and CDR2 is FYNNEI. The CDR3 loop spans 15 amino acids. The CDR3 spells CASSERTATNEKLFF. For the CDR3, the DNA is TGTGCCAGCAGTGAGAGGACCGCAACTAATGAAAAACTGTTTTTT.

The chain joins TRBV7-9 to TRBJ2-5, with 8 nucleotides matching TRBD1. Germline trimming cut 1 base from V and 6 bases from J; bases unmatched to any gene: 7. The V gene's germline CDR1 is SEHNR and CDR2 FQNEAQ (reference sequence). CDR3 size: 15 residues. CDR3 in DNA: TGTGCCAGCAGCTTAGTCGGACAGGGTATGAAGACCCAGTACTTC. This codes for CASSLVGQGMKTQYF.

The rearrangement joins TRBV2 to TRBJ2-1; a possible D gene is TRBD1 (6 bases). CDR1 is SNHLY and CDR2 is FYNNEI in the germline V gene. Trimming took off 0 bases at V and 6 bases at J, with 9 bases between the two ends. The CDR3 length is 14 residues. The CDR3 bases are TGTGCCAGCAGTGAAGCGCAGGGGCGCAATGAGCAGTTCTTC. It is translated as CASSEAQGRNEQFF.

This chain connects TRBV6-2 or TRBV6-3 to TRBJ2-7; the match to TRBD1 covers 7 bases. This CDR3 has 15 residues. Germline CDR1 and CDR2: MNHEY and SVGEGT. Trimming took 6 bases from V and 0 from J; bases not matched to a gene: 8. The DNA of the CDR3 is TGTGCCAGCAGCCGAGGGACAGATTACTCCTACGAGCAGTACTTC. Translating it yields CASSRGTDYSYEQYF.

The CDR3 region has the DNA TGTGCCAGCAGTTACGGGGGCGGCAATCAGCCCCAGCATTTT. Translated, it gives CASSYGGGNQPQHF. The chain is built from TRBV6-2 or TRBV6-3 and TRBJ1-5, with D tentatively TRBD1 (6 bases). Deletions cut 2 bases from V and 2 bases from J, with 7 bases between. Germline values: CDR1 MNHEY, CDR2 SVGEGT. The CDR3 covers 14 residues.

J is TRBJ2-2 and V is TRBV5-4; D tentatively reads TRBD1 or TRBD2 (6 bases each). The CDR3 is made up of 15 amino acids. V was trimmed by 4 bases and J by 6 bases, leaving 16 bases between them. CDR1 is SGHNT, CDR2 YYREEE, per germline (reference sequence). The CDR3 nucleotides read TGTGCCAGCAGCCCACCTACGGGGGCTGCCGGGGAGCTGTTTTTT. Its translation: CASSPPTGAAGELFF.

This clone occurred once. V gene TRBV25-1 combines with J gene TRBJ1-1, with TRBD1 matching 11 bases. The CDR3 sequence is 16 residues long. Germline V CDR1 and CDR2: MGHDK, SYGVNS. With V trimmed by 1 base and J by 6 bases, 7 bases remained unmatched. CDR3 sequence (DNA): TGTGCCAGCAGTGAATCACTAGGACAGGGGGCTTCTGAAGCTTTCTTT. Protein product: CASSESLGQGASEAFF.

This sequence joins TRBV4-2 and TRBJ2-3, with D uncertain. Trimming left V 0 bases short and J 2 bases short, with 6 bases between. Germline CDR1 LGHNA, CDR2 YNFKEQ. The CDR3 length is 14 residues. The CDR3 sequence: CASSQESLTDTQYF. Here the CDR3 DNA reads TGTGCCAGCAGCCAAGAGAGTCTCACAGATACGCAGTATTTT.

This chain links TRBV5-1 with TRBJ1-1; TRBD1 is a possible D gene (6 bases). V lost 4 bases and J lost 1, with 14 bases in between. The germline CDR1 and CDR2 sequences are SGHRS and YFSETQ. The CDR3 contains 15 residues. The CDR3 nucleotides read TGCGCCAGCAGCCCACGCGAAGGGGGGAACACTGAAGCTTTCTTT. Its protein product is CASSPREGGNTEAFF.

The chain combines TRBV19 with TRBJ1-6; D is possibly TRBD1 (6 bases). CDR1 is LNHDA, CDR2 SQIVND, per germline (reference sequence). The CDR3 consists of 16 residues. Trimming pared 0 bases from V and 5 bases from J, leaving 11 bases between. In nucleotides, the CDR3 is TGTGCCAGTAGTATAGATCCAGGGGCGAATAATTCACCCCTCCACTTT. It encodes CASSIDPGANNSPLHF.

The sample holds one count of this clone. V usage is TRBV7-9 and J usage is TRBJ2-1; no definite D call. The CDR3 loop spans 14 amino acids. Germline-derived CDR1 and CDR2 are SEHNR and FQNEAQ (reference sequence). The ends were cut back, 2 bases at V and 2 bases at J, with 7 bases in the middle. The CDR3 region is CASSLSNAYNEQFF. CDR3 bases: TGTGCCAGCAGCTTATCAAATGCCTACAATGAGCAGTTCTTC.

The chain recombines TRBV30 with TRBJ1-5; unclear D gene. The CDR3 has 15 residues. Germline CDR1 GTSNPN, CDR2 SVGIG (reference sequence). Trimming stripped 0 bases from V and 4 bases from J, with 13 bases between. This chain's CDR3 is CAWSVLSETNQPQHF. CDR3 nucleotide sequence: TGTGCCTGGAGTGTACTCTCGGAAACTAATCAGCCCCAGCATTTT.

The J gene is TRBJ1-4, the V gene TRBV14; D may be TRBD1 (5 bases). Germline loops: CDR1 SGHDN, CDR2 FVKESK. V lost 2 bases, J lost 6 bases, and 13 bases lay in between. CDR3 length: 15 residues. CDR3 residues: CASSQSPRGDEKLFF. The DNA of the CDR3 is TGTGCCAGCAGCCAATCACCTCGAGGGGATGAAAAACTGTTTTTT.

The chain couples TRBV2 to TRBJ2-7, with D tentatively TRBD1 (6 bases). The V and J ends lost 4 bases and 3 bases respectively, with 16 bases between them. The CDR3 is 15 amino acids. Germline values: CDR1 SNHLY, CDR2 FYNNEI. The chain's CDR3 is CASSVGRGQLYEQYF. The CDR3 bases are TGTGCCAGCAGTGTGGGCCGGGGACAACTCTACGAGCAGTACTTC. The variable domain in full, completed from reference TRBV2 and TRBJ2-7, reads EPEVTQTPSHQVTQMGQEVILRCVPISNHLYFYWYRQILGQKVEFLVSFYNNEISEKSEIFDDQFSVERPDGSNFTLKIRSTKLEDSAMYFCASSVGRGQLYEQYFGPGTRLTVT.

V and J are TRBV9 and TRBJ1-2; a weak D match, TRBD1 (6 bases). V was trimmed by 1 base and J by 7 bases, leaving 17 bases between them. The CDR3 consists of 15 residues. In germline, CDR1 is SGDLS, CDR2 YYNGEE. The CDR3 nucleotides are TGTGCCAGCAGCGTAAATCCGGGACATACTTCTGGCTACACCTTC. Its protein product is CASSVNPGHTSGYTF.

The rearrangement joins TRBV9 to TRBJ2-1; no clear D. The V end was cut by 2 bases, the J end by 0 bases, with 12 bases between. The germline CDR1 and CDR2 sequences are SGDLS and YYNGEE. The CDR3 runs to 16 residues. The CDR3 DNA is TGTGCCAGCAGCGTGTTCGCCAGGAGCTCCTACAATGAGCAGTTCTTC. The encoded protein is CASSVFARSSYNEQFF.

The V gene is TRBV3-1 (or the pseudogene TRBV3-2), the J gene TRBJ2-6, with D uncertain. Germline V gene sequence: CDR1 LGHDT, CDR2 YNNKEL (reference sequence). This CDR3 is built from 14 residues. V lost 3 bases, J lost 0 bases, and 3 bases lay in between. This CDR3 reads CASSQSSGANVLTF. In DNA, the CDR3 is TGTGCCAGCAGCCAGAGCTCTGGGGCCAACGTCCTGACTTTC.

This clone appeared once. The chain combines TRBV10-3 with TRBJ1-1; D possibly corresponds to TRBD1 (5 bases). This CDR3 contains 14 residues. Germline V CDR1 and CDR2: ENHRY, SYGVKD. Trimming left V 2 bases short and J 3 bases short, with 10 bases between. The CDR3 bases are TGTGCCATCAGTGAGACCGGGACGGACACTGAAGCTTTCTTT. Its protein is CAISETGTDTEAFF.

The CDR3 protein is CASSLGRGQGTEAFF. In nucleotides, the CDR3 is TGTGCCAGCTCCCTGGGGAGGGGGCAAGGAACTGAAGCTTTCTTT. The gene calls are TRBV18 and TRBJ1-1; 7 nucleotides agree with TRBD1. Germline CDR1 reads KGHSH; CDR2 reads LQKENI. The CDR3 totals 15 residues. The ends lost 6 bases at V and 5 bases at J; junction bases unmatched: 12.

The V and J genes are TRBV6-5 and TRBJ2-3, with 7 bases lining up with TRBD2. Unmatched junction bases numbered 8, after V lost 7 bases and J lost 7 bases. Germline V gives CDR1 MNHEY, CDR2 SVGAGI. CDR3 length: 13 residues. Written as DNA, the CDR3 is TGTGCCAGCACCGGGGGGACGGGGAATACGCAGTATTTT. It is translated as CASTGGTGNTQYF.

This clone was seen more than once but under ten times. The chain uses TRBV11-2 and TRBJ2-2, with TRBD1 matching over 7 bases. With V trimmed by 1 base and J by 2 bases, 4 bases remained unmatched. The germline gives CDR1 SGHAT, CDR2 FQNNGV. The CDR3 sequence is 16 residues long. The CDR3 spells CASSLAGQTNTGELFF. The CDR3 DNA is TGTGCCAGCAGCTTAGCGGGACAGACTAACACCGGGGAGCTGTTTTTT.

The CDR3 reads CASSASGGEGTGELFF. CDR3 sequence (DNA): TGTGCCAGCAGTGCGTCAGGGGGCGAGGGCACCGGGGAGCTGTTTTTT. The chain has TRBV2 and TRBJ2-2, with 8 bases fitting TRBD1. Germline CDR1 SNHLY, CDR2 FYNNEI. With V trimmed by 4 bases and J by 4 bases, 8 bases remained unmatched. The CDR3 has 16 amino acids.

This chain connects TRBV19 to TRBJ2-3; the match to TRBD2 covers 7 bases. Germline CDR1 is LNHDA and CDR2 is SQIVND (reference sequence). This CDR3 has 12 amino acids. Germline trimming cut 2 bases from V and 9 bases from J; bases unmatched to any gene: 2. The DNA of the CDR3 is TGTGCCAGTAGTATACCCGGGGGGACGCAGTATTTT. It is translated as CASSIPGGTQYF.

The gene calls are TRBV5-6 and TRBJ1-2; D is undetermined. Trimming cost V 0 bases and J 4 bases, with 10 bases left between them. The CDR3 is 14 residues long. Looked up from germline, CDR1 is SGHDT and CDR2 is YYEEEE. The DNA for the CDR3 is TGTGCCAGCAGCTTGGATCCGGCGGGCTATGGCTACACCTTC. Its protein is CASSLDPAGYGYTF.

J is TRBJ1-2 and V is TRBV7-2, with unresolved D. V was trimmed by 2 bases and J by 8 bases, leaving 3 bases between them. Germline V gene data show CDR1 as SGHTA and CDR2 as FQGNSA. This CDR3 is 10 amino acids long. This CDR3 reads CASSLLGYTF. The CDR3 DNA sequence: TGTGCCAGCAGCTTATTGGGCTACACCTTC.

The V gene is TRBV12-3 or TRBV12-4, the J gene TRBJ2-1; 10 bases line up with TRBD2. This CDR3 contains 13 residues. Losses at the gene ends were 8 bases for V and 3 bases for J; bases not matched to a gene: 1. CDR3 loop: CASQRGGYNEQFF. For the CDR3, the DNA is TGTGCCAGCCAGCGGGGGGGCTACAATGAGCAGTTCTTC.

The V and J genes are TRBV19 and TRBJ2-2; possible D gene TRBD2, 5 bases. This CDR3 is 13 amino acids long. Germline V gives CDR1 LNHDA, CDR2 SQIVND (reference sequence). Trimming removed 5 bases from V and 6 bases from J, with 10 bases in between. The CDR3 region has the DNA TGTGCCAGTAGTCTTAGGGAGTCCGGGGAGCTGTTTTTT. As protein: CASSLRESGELFF.

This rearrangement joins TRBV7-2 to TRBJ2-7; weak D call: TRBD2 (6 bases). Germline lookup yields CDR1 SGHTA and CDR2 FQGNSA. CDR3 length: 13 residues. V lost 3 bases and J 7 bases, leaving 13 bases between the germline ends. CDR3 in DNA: TGTGCCAGCAGCTTTGAGCGGGCTAGGGAGCAGTACTTC. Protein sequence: CASSFERAREQYF.

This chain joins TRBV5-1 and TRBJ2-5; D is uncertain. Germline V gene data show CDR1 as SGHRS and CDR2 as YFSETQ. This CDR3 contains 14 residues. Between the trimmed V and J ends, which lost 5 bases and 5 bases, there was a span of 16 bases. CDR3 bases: TGCGCCAGCAGTGGTGAGCTATACGGGGAGACCCAGTACTTC. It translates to CASSGELYGETQYF.